The clone carrying this T cell receptor (beta chain) was seen a few times. TCR beta CDR3 region amplification was performed from RNA transcripts. The HTBI set primed first-round TCR CDR3 RT-PCR. TCRdb used MiXCR to reprocess the multiplex PCR reads, holding one entry per CDR3 protein. The sample lists 450,000 to 650,000 distinct CDR3 sequences; less than 25% were seen once. The germline V gene has CDR1 SGHRS and CDR2 YFSETQ. The CDR3 has 16 amino acids. J gave up 6 bases and V 4 bases, and 13 bases lay outside the gene matches. This entry comes from a study of T cells in Graves' hyperthyroidism and ophthalmopathy. Diagnoses used clinical symptoms, serum thyroxine and TRAb, thyroid ultrasound and orbital computed tomography.

The rearrangement joins TRBV5-1 to TRBJ1-1, with TRBD1 matching over 9 bases. The TCR was taken from a man in his late teens or twenties with Graves' hyperthyroidism. Sequenced: blood. CDR3 DNA: TGCGCCAGCAGCGCGGGGTGGGGACAGGGACCCTCTGAAGCTTTCTTT. Encoded protein: CASSAGWGQGPSEAFF.